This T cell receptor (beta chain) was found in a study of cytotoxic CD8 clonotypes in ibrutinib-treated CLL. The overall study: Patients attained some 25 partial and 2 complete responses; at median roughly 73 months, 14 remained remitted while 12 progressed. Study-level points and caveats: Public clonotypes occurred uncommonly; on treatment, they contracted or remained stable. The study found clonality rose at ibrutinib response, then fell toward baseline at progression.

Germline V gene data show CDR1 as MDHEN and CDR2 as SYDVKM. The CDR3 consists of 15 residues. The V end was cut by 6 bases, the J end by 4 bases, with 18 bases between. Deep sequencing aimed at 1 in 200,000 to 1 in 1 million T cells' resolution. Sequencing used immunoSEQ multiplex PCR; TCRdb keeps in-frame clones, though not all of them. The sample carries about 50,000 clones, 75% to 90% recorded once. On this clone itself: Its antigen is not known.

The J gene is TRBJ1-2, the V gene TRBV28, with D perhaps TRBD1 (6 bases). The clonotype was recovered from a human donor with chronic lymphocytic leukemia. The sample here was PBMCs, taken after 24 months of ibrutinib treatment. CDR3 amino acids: CASSGLQGIAYGYTF. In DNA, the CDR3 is TGTGCCAGCAGCGGCCTTCAGGGGATTGCCTATGGCTACACCTTC.